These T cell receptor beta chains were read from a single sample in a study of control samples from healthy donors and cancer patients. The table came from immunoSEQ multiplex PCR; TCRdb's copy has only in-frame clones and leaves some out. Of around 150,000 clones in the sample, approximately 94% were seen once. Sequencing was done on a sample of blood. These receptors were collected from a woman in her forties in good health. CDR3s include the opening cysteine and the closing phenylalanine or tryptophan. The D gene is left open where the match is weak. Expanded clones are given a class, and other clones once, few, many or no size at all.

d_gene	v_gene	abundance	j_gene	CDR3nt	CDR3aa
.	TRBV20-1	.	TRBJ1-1	TGCAGTGCTGAAACAGAGGGAGCTTTCTTT	CSAETEGAFF
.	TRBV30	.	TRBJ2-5	TGTGCCTGGGCCCCCGCCTTTATGGGGGGGACCCAGTACTTC	CAWAPAFMGGTQYF
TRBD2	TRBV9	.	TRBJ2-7	TGTGCCAGCAGCGTAGCCCTGGGGGGACTAGCAAGCGAGCAGTACTTC	CASSVALGGLASEQYF
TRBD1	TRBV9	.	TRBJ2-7	TGTGCCAGCAGCGTGGCCCCGGGACAGGGCTACGAGCAGTACTTC	CASSVAPGQGYEQYF
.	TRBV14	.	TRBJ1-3	TGTGCCAGCAGCCAACTGGGAAACACCATATATTTT	CASSQLGNTIYF
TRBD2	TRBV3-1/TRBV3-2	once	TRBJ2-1	TGTGCCAGCAGCCCCTGGGCACTAGCGGGGGGAGGGAAGCAGTTCTTC	CASSPWALAGGGKQFF
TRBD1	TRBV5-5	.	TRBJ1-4	TGTGCCAGCAGCTTGGTCCGGGACAGGGCTGAAAAACTGTTTTTT	CASSLVRDRAEKLFF
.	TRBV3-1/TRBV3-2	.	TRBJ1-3	TGTGCCAGCAGCTTGGAGCCCGGGGGGCGAGGAAACACCATATATTTT	CASSLEPGGRGNTIYF
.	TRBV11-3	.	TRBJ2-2	TGTGCCAGCAGCCCGGACGGGGAGGCGGGCGGGGAGCTGTTTTTT	CASSPDGEAGGELFF
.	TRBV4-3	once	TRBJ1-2	TGCGCCAGCAGCCAAGAATGGCGGGCTCTAAACTATGGCTACACCTTC	CASSQEWRALNYGYTF
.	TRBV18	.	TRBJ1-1	TGTGCCAGCTCACCAAACTCCGGGGAAATCACTGAAGCTTTCTTT	CASSPNSGEITEAFF
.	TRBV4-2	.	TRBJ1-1	TGTGCCAGCACTCGGACAGTAATGAACACTGAAGCTTTCTTT	CASTRTVMNTEAFF
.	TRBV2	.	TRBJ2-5	TGTGCCAGCAGTGAGGGGGGGCTAGGTGAGACCCAGTACTTC	CASSEGGLGETQYF
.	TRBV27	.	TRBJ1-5	TGTGCCAGCAGGACCGGACCTCTCCAGCCCCAGCATTTT	CASRTGPLQPQHF
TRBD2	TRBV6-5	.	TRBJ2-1	TGTGCCAGCAGTTCGGGACTAGCGGGAAACAATGAGCAGTTCTTC	CASSSGLAGNNEQFF
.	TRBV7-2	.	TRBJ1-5	TGTGCCAGCAGCTTAAAAGGGGCGGGGCAGCCCCAGCATTTT	CASSLKGAGQPQHF
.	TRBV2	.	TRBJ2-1	TGTGCCAGCGGGGGAGGGACACTACGGGAGCAGTTCTTC	CASGGGTLREQFF
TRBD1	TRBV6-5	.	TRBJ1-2	TGTGCCAGTAGAGGACAGGGGCGACGGGGCTACACCTTC	CASRGQGRRGYTF
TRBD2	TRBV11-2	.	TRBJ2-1	TGTGCCAGCAGCTCCCCAGGACTAGCGGGAGGTGGGGAGCAGTTCTTC	CASSSPGLAGGGEQFF
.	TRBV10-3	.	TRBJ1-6	TGTGCCATCAGACCCGGACAGACGACTAATTCACCCCTCCACTTT	CAIRPGQTTNSPLHF
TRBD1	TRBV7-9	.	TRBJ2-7	TGTGCCAGCAGCTTTAACAGGGGCGGCGAGCAGTACTTC	CASSFNRGGEQYF
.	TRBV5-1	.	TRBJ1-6	TGCGCCAGCAGCTTCGGGGAAAATTCACCCCTCCACTTT	CASSFGENSPLHF
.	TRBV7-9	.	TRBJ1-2	TGTGCCAGCAGCTTAGAAGGCCAGGCAAGAAACTATGGCTACACCTTC	CASSLEGQARNYGYTF
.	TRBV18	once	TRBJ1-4	TGTGCCAGCTCACCACCGGGACGGGCTAATGAAAAACTGTTTTTT	CASSPPGRANEKLFF
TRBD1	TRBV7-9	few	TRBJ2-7	TGTGCCAGCAGCTTTGGACAGGGGGTTGACGAGCAGTACTTC	CASSFGQGVDEQYF
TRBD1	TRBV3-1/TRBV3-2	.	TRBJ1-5	TGTGCCAGCAGCCTCGGGACAGGGAGCAATCAGCCCCAGCATTTT	CASSLGTGSNQPQHF
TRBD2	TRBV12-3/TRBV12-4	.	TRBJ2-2	TGTGCCACCGGACTAGCTAGTACCGGGGAGCTGTTTTTT	CATGLASTGELFF
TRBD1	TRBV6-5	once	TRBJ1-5	TGTGCCAGCAGCCGGGACAGATATCAGCCCCAGCATTTT	CASSRDRYQPQHF
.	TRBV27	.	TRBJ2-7	TGTGCCAGCAGTTTAGGGGGCTACGAGCAGTACTTC	CASSLGGYEQYF
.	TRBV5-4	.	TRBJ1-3	TGTGCCAGCAGCTCCGACGTGACAGGCTCTGGAAACACCATATATTTT	CASSSDVTGSGNTIYF
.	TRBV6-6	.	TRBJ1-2	TGTGCCAGCAGTTACTCGAGGTCGGGAAACTATGGCTACACCTTC	CASSYSRSGNYGYTF
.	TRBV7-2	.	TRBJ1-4	TGTGCCAGCAGCTTAGCCCAGGAAAAACTGTTTTTT	CASSLAQEKLFF
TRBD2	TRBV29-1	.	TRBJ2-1	TGCAGCGCCGAGCCTGGCGGGAGAGAGTACAATGAGCAGTTCTTC	CSAEPGGREYNEQFF
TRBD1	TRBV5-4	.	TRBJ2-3	TGTGCCAGCAGCTTTGGACAGGGGATACCAGATACGCAGTATTTT	CASSFGQGIPDTQYF
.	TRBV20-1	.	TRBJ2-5	TGCAGTGTATCCGGGGATGCGACCCAGTACTTC	CSVSGDATQYF
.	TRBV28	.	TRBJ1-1	TGTGTCGCCCACGGGAACACTGAAGCTTTCTTT	CVAHGNTEAFF
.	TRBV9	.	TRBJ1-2	TGTGCCAGCAGCGTTTCAGGGGCTTCTGGCTACACCTTC	CASSVSGASGYTF
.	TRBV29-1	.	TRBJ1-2	TGCAGCGTTGTCGGGGGGGTCTATGGCTACACCTTC	CSVVGGVYGYTF
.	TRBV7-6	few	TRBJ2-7	TGTGCCAGCAGGCCCCGTCTCGGAGCCTACGAGCAGTACTTC	CASRPRLGAYEQYF
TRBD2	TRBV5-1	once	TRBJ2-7	TGCGCCAGCAGCTCACAAGCGGGGTACGAGCAGTACTTC	CASSSQAGYEQYF
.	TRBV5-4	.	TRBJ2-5	TGTGCCAGCAGCTTGGAGGGGGGGTTCCAAGAGACCCAGTACTTC	CASSLEGGFQETQYF
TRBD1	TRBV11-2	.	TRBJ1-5	TGTGCCAGCAGCTTAACAGGGGGCGGGAGGCCCCAGCATTTT	CASSLTGGGRPQHF
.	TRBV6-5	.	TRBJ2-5	TGTGCCAGCTCAAATGGGGGGCGCCAAGAGACCCAGTACTTC	CASSNGGRQETQYF
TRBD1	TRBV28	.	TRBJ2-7	TGTGCCAGCACCCCAGGGGGCGTTAGGTCCTACGAGCAGTACTTC	CASTPGGVRSYEQYF
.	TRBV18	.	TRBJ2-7	TGTGCCAGCTCACCCGACTGGGGGGAGCAGTACTTC	CASSPDWGEQYF
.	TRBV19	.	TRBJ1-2	TGTGCCAGTAGTATTGACAGGCTGGGCGCTAACTATGGCTACACCTTC	CASSIDRLGANYGYTF
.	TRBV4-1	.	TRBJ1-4	TGCGCCAGCAGCCAAGTCACCTCCGGGACAAGTCTCGAAAAACTGTTTTTT	CASSQVTSGTSLEKLFF
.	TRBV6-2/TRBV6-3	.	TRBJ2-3	TGTGCCAGCAGTTACTTGGCGGGCACAGATACGCAGTATTTT	CASSYLAGTDTQYF
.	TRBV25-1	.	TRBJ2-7	TGTGCCAGCAGTGAATATTCGTCCTACGAGCAGTACTTC	CASSEYSSYEQYF
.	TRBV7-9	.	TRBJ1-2	TGTGCCAGCAACAGGGCCGATGATGGCTACACCTTC	CASNRADDGYTF
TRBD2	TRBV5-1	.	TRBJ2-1	TGCGCCAGCAGCTTGGGCGGGAGGGGGGATGAGCAGTTCTTC	CASSLGGRGDEQFF
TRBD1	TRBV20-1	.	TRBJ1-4	TGCAGTGCTAGTGAAGGGACAGGGCGTGAAAAACTGTTTTTT	CSASEGTGREKLFF
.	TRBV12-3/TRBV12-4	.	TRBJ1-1	TGTGCCAGCAGGACCGACACCTTCACTGAAGCTTTCTTT	CASRTDTFTEAFF
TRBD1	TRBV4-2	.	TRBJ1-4	TGTGCCAGCAGCCCCCTGCACGGAGCGGGACAGTCTAATGAAAAACTGTTTTTT	CASSPLHGAGQSNEKLFF
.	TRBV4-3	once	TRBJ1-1	TGCGCCAGCAGCCAAGCTCTGGAGAACACTGAAGCTTTCTTT	CASSQALENTEAFF
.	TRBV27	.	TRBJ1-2	TGTGCCAGCAGTTTAGGAGGGCTTGGCCTCTATGGCTACACCTTC	CASSLGGLGLYGYTF
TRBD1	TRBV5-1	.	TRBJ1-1	TGCGCCAGCAGCTTGGGATTTGGCGGGACAGCCGAAGCTTTCTTT	CASSLGFGGTAEAFF
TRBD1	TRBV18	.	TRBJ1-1	TGTGCCAGCTCACCCGACAGGGGACGGACTGAAGCTTTCTTT	CASSPDRGRTEAFF
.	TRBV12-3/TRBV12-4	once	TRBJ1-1	TGTGCCAGCACTTCCTACATGAACACTGAAGCTTTCTTT	CASTSYMNTEAFF